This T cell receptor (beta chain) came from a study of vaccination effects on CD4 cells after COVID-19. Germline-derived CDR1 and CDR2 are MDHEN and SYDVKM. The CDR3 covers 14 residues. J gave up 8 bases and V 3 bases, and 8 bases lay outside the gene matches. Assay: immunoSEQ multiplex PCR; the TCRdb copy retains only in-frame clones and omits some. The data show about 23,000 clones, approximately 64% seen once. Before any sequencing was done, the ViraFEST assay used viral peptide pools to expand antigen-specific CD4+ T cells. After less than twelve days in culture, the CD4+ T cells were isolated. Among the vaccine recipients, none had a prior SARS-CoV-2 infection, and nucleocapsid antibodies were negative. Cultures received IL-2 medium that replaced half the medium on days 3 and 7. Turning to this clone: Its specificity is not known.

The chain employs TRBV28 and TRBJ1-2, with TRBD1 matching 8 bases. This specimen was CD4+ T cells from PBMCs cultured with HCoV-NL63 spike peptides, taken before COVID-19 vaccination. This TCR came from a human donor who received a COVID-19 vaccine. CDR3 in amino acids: CASSLPQGAGGYTF. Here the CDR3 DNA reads TGTGCCAGCAGTTTGCCTCAGGGGGCGGGCGGCTACACCTTC.